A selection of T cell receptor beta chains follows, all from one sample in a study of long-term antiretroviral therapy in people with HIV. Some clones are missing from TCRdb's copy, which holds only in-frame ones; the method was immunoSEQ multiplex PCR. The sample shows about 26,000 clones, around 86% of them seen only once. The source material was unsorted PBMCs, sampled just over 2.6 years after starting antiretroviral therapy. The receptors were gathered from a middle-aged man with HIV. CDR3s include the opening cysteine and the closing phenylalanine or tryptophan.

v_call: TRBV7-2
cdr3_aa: CASSLASDRGRPPLHF

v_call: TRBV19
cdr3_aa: CASSIGDRGYSPLHF

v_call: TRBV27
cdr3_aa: CASSLHGGSQETQYF

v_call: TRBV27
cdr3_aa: CASRTNKRGSGNTIYF

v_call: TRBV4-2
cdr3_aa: CASSQRISAGASEQYF

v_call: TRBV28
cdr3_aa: CASSFGVYKNIQYF

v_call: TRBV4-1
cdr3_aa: CASSLTGTGWDEQYF

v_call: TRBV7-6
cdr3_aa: CASSLVCRGDQPQHF

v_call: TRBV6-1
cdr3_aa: CASSPGQGTTDTQYF

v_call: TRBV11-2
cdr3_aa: CASSLGTEVAYEQYF

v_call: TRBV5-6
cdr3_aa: CASSFNPAGTDTQYF

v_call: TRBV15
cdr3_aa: CATSGGLLSYEQYF

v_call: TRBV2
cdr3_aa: CASSRTGEETQYF

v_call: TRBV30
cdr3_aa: CAWSVLRAGTEAFF

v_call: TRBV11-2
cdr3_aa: CASSLVSSYNEQFF

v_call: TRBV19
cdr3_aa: CASSISRGTEAFF